The next 9 T cell receptor beta chains were all read from a single sample in a study of shared clonotypes between healthy human individuals. Repertoires were generated with immunoSEQ multiplex PCR, while TCRdb's copy carries only in-frame clones and drops some. Here the sample spans over a million clones, roughly 75% being singletons. Input material: memory CD4+ T cells sorted from blood. The sample's subset: CD45RA-negative fraction. These receptors all stem from a man between 18 and 29 years old in good health.

The chain is built from TRBV6-9 and TRBJ1-5; 10 nucleotides agree with TRBD1. The V segment lost 6 bases and the J segment 8 bases; nucleotides outside the gene matches: 7. CDR1 and CDR2 from the germline V gene are MNHGY and SVAAGI. This CDR3 has 14 amino acids. The CDR3 DNA reads TGTGCCAGCAGACGACAGGGGGCGTCGAAGCCCCAGCATTTT. Its translation is CASRRQGASKPQHF.

The V gene is TRBV7-2, the J gene TRBJ2-1, with D possibly matching TRBD2 (6 bases). This CDR3 is 15 amino acids long. The germline CDR1 and CDR2 sequences are SGHTA and FQGNSA. V was trimmed by 7 bases and J by 0 bases, leaving 13 bases between them. The chain's CDR3 is CASTSAGRSYNEQFF. CDR3 coding DNA: TGTGCCAGCACCTCGGCGGGGCGCTCCTACAATGAGCAGTTCTTC.

The rearrangement uses TRBV7-2 and TRBJ2-2; D is possibly TRBD1 (5 bases). CDR3 length: 16 residues. V lost 5 bases to trimming and J lost 1 base, with 14 bases between them. CDR1 is SGHTA and CDR2 is FQGNSA in the germline V gene. The CDR3 DNA is TGTGCCAGCAGCATCCGACAGATCCGGAACACCGGGGAGCTGTTTTTT. Its protein is CASSIRQIRNTGELFF.

The chain uses TRBV5-1 and TRBJ1-2; D unclear. This CDR3 region has 12 residues. Germline V gene lookup returns CDR1 SGHRS and CDR2 YFSETQ. Trimming removed 4 bases at V and 5 bases at J, with 9 bases between. This CDR3 reads CASSPNLYGYTF. The DNA for the CDR3 is TGCGCCAGCAGCCCGAATCTATATGGCTACACCTTC.

This clone was seen a few times. V and J are TRBV4-1 and TRBJ2-7, with a weak D call TRBD1 (6 bases). CDR3 size: 15 residues. Germline-derived CDR1 and CDR2 are MGHRA and YSYEKL. V was trimmed by 0 bases and J by 6 bases, leaving 15 bases between them. DNA of the CDR3: TGCGCCAGCAGCCAAGACCCTGGGACAATGCGCGAGCAGTACTTC. This translates into CASSQDPGTMREQYF.

The chain recombines TRBV28 with TRBJ2-3; no clear D gene. Germline CDR1 MDHEN, CDR2 SYDVKM. The CDR3 loop spans 17 amino acids. V lost 4 bases and J lost 1, with 18 bases in between. DNA for the CDR3: TGTGCCAGCAGTTCCCAAAAACGGAAACAAGGCACAGATACGCAGTATTTT. As protein: CASSSQKRKQGTDTQYF. The full variable domain, completed using reference TRBV28 and TRBJ2-3, is DVKVTQSSRYLVKRTGEKVFLECVQDMDHENMFWYRQDPGLGLRLIYFSYDVKMKEKGDIPEGYSVSREKKERFSLILESASTNQTSMYLCASSSQKRKQGTDTQYFGPGTRLTVL.

This rearrangement joins TRBV10-1 to TRBJ2-3; possible D gene TRBD2, 6 bases. In germline, CDR1 is WNHNN, CDR2 SYGVQD (reference sequence). The V and J ends lost 3 bases and 2 bases respectively, with 9 bases between them. This CDR3 has 14 residues. The CDR3 sequence: CASSDSGLTDTQYF. CDR3 bases: TGCGCCAGCAGTGATAGCGGCCTCACAGATACGCAGTATTTT.

This clone has a handful of counts. The chain employs TRBV7-2 and TRBJ2-6; D unresolved. CDR3 length: 17 amino acids. CDR1 is SGHTA, CDR2 FQGNSA, per germline. Trimming removed 5 bases from V and 0 bases from J, with 14 bases in between. CDR3 residues: CASSAQVGSSGANVLTF. CDR3 nucleotide sequence: TGTGCCAGCAGCGCTCAAGTAGGTAGCTCTGGGGCCAACGTCCTGACTTTC.

The chain uses TRBV5-6 and TRBJ2-3; no definite D call. V lost 0 bases and J 2 bases, leaving 7 bases between the germline ends. The CDR3 runs to 14 residues. The germline CDR1 and CDR2 sequences are SGHDT and YYEEEE. CDR3 in amino acids: CASSLGGHTDTQYF. The CDR3 nucleotides read TGTGCCAGCAGCTTGGGTGGCCACACAGATACGCAGTATTTT.